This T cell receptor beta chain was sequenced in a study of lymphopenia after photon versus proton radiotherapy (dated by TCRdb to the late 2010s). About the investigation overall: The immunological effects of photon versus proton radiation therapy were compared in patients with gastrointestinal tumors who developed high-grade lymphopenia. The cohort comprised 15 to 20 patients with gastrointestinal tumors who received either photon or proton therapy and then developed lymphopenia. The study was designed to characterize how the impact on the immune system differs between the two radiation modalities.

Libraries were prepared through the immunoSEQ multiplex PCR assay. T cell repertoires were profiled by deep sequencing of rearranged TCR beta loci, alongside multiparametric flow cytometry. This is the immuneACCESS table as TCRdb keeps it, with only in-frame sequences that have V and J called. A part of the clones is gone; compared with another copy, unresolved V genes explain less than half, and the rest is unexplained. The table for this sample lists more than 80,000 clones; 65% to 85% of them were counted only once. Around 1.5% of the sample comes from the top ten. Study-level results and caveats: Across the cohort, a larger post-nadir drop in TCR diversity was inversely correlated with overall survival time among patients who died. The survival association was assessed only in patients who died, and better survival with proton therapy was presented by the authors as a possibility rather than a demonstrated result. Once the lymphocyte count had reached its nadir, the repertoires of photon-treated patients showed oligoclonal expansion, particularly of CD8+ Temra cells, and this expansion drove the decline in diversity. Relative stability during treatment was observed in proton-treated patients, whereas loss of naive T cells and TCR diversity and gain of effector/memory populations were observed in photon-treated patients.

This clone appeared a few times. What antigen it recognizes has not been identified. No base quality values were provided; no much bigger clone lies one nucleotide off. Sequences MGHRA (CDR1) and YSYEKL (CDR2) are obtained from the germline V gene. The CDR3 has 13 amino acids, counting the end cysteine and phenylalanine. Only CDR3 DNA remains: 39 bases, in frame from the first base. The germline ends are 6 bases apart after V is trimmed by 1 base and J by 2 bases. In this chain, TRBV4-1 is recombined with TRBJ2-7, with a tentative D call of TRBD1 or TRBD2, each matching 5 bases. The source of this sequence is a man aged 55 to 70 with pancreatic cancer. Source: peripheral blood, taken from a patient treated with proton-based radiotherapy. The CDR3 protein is CASSQVGAYEQYF. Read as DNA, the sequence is TGCGCCAGCAGCCAAGTGGGGGCCTACGAGCAGTACTTC.